This T cell receptor beta chain was sequenced during a study of T cells in tumors after PD-1 blockade. Study-level background: Patients received pembrolizumab 200 mg every 3 weeks or cemiplimab 350 mg every 2 weeks.

Method: immunoSEQ multiplex PCR; TCRdb's copy keeps in-frame clones and lacks some. The data contain approximately 47,000 clones, 81% of them singletons. Trimming cost V 2 bases and J 1 base, with 12 bases left between them. The germline V gene encodes CDR1 MNHEY and CDR2 SVGAGI. CDR3 length: 15 residues. Sequencing was performed on PBMCs, taken before anti-PD-1 treatment. The V gene is TRBV6-5, the J gene TRBJ2-7, with D uncertain. The sequence came from a human donor with basal cell carcinoma. The CDR3 region has the DNA TGTGCCAGCAGTTACAAGGCACCAGTTTCCTACGAGCAGTACTTC. Translating gives CASSYKAPVSYEQYF.